The rows below give T cell receptor beta chains drawn from one sample of a study of T cells expressing NK-cell markers. TCRdb processed the 5' RACE reads again and assigns one entry to each CDR3 protein, with no DNA. Here the sample table reports 150,000 to 170,000 distinct CDR3 sequences. The specimen sequenced was blood T cells: a sorted CD56 or NKG2C T cell subset, CD4+ or CD8+ T cells, or bulk PBMC T cells (not recorded which). Receptors originate from a woman aged 45-60 years in good health. CDR3s include the opening cysteine and the closing phenylalanine or tryptophan.

CDR3 protein: CAISGSGRAEQETQYF; V gene: TRBV10-3; J gene: TRBJ2-5
CDR3 protein: CASSLYPVIVATNEKLFF; V gene: TRBV27; J gene: TRBJ1-4
CDR3 protein: CASTGAGGPYNEQFF; V gene: TRBV6-5; J gene: TRBJ2-1
CDR3 protein: CASGLVIALAKNIQYF; V gene: TRBV12-5; J gene: TRBJ2-4
CDR3 protein: CASSFSAGDEQFF; V gene: TRBV9; J gene: TRBJ2-1
CDR3 protein: CASSQGDREDYGYTF; V gene: TRBV3-1; J gene: TRBJ1-2
CDR3 protein: CASSLGSGPFPDTQYF; V gene: TRBV5-5; J gene: TRBJ2-3
CDR3 protein: CASSLSSAAYNEQFF; V gene: TRBV7-9; J gene: TRBJ2-1
CDR3 protein: CASSVQVNTEAFF; V gene: TRBV25-1; J gene: TRBJ1-1
CDR3 protein: CASSVASVAIYEQYF; V gene: TRBV9; J gene: TRBJ2-7
CDR3 protein: CASSYDSTPGLASGELFF; V gene: TRBV6-5; J gene: TRBJ2-2
CDR3 protein: CASSPALDMGTDTQYF; V gene: TRBV9; J gene: TRBJ2-3
CDR3 protein: CASSEAGRTDTQYF; V gene: TRBV2; J gene: TRBJ2-3
CDR3 protein: CASSVQGSNQPQHF; V gene: TRBV5-5; J gene: TRBJ1-5
CDR3 protein: CASSSEDGSYGYTF; V gene: TRBV7-9; J gene: TRBJ1-2
CDR3 protein: CASSLGLAGGLGEQFF; V gene: TRBV7-8; J gene: TRBJ2-1
CDR3 protein: CASSYSISGYGYTF; V gene: TRBV6-5; J gene: TRBJ1-2
CDR3 protein: CASSRTGRRPDNEQFF; V gene: TRBV27; J gene: TRBJ2-1
CDR3 protein: CASSVAPGTDTDTQYF; V gene: TRBV9; J gene: TRBJ2-3
CDR3 protein: CASSFYRAREQYF; V gene: TRBV12-3/TRBV12-4; J gene: TRBJ2-7
CDR3 protein: CSAIPINNEQFF; V gene: TRBV20-1; J gene: TRBJ2-1
CDR3 protein: CASSEISGGLDTEAFF; V gene: TRBV6-1; J gene: TRBJ1-1
CDR3 protein: CASSLKRHTDTQYF; V gene: TRBV7-2; J gene: TRBJ2-3
CDR3 protein: CAAGVGGAPYNEQFF; V gene: TRBV27; J gene: TRBJ2-1
CDR3 protein: CASSLKPNYGYTF; V gene: TRBV5-4; J gene: TRBJ1-2
CDR3 protein: CSAQGAGGAYNEQFF; V gene: TRBV29-1; J gene: TRBJ2-1
CDR3 protein: CASSGQASNTGELFF; V gene: TRBV5-1; J gene: TRBJ2-2
CDR3 protein: CATTRDRYTDTQYF; V gene: TRBV15; J gene: TRBJ2-3
CDR3 protein: CASRAVALSTDTQYF; V gene: TRBV12-3/TRBV12-4; J gene: TRBJ2-3
CDR3 protein: CASSEMRGNQPQHF; V gene: TRBV6-1; J gene: TRBJ1-5
CDR3 protein: CASSQGVRGNGYTF; V gene: TRBV4-1; J gene: TRBJ1-2
CDR3 protein: CASTPGLAGTGELFF; V gene: TRBV10-2; J gene: TRBJ2-2
CDR3 protein: CSARGPRVETQYF; V gene: TRBV20-1; J gene: TRBJ2-5
CDR3 protein: CSALSGTYYGYTF; V gene: TRBV29-1; J gene: TRBJ1-2
CDR3 protein: CASSSSRGYNEQFF; V gene: TRBV11-2; J gene: TRBJ2-1
CDR3 protein: CASSQHAGDGEKLFF; V gene: TRBV4-1; J gene: TRBJ1-4
CDR3 protein: CASSSSVYNEQFF; V gene: TRBV19; J gene: TRBJ2-1
CDR3 protein: CASSSITGTPGIEQFF; V gene: TRBV7-8; J gene: TRBJ2-1
CDR3 protein: CASSYLGQGDTEAFF; V gene: TRBV12-3/TRBV12-4; J gene: TRBJ1-1
CDR3 protein: CASSRPGTGPYEQYF; V gene: TRBV4-1; J gene: TRBJ2-7
CDR3 protein: CASSRLAGSADTQYF; V gene: TRBV7-6; J gene: TRBJ2-3
CDR3 protein: CASSQGRHSGANVLTF; V gene: TRBV4-2; J gene: TRBJ2-6
CDR3 protein: CASSQLGRGSADTQYF; V gene: TRBV3-1; J gene: TRBJ2-3
CDR3 protein: CAISESWTERSYEQYF; V gene: TRBV10-3; J gene: TRBJ2-7
CDR3 protein: CSVVGEGQPQHF; V gene: TRBV29-1; J gene: TRBJ1-5
CDR3 protein: CAGQGREEEEQFF; V gene: TRBV6-2/TRBV6-3; J gene: TRBJ2-1
CDR3 protein: CASSLDSTEAFF; V gene: TRBV7-6; J gene: TRBJ1-1
CDR3 protein: CASSRGLADTQYF; V gene: TRBV7-3; J gene: TRBJ2-3
CDR3 protein: CASKSGTDSQPQHF; V gene: TRBV27; J gene: TRBJ1-5
CDR3 protein: CASSLSGAYEQYF; V gene: TRBV3-1; J gene: TRBJ2-7
CDR3 protein: CASSNRDRHFYEQYF; V gene: TRBV12-3/TRBV12-4; J gene: TRBJ2-7
CDR3 protein: CASIRKGGDTEAFF; V gene: TRBV6-1; J gene: TRBJ1-1
CDR3 protein: CASSPDNYNEQFF; V gene: TRBV5-1; J gene: TRBJ2-1
CDR3 protein: CASSLRPGPGPMTNTGELFF; V gene: TRBV7-8; J gene: TRBJ2-2
CDR3 protein: CASSGTRGGTGELFF; V gene: TRBV7-9; J gene: TRBJ2-2
CDR3 protein: CASSEPGNTIYF; V gene: TRBV19; J gene: TRBJ1-3
CDR3 protein: CASSFPGTNQPQHF; V gene: TRBV6-6; J gene: TRBJ1-5